A selection of T cell receptor beta chains follows, all from one sample in a study of tumor-infiltrating lymphocytes in localized non-small cell lung cancer. Method: immunoSEQ multiplex PCR; TCRdb's copy keeps in-frame clones and lacks some. This sample has approximately 15,000 clones, with 70% to 75% found just once. The sample was lung tumor tissue. All receptors derive from a human donor with non-small cell lung cancer. The CDR3 runs from the conserved cysteine through the conserved F or W. D genes are given only for firm matches. The size field is filled for only some rows; it gives once, few, many or a size class.

j_call: TRBJ2-1; clone_size: few; v_call: TRBV2; d_call: .; cdr3_aa: CASSAGAVLPGEQFF; cdr3_nt: TGTGCCAGCAGCGCCGGAGCGGTACTCCCTGGGGAGCAGTTCTTC
j_call: TRBJ2-3; clone_size: .; v_call: TRBV27; d_call: .; cdr3_aa: CASSFGVTDTQYF; cdr3_nt: TGTGCCAGCAGTTTCGGTGTCACAGATACGCAGTATTTT
j_call: TRBJ2-5; clone_size: .; v_call: TRBV2; d_call: TRBD1; cdr3_aa: CASSHPDRAEETQYF; cdr3_nt: TGTGCCAGCAGTCACCCCGACAGGGCGGAGGAGACCCAGTACTTC
j_call: TRBJ2-5; clone_size: .; v_call: TRBV10-3; d_call: .; cdr3_aa: CAIRAGQQETQYF; cdr3_nt: TGTGCCATCAGGGCGGGACAGCAAGAGACCCAGTACTTC
j_call: TRBJ1-2; clone_size: .; v_call: TRBV6-5; d_call: .; cdr3_aa: CASSYPSRGIRGYTF; cdr3_nt: TGTGCCAGCAGTTACCCCAGCAGGGGTATTCGGGGCTACACCTTC
j_call: TRBJ1-4; clone_size: medium-sized; v_call: TRBV4-2; d_call: .; cdr3_aa: CASSQGEGGASGEKLFF; cdr3_nt: TGTGCCAGCAGCCAAGGAGAAGGGGGTGCCTCTGGTGAAAAACTGTTTTTT
j_call: TRBJ2-7; clone_size: once; v_call: TRBV4-1; d_call: .; cdr3_aa: CASSQGIQGLHPYEQYF; cdr3_nt: TGCGCCAGCAGCCAAGGTATCCAGGGGCTCCATCCCTACGAGCAGTACTTC
j_call: TRBJ2-1; clone_size: .; v_call: TRBV6-4; d_call: .; cdr3_aa: CASSGTEYNEQFF; cdr3_nt: TGTGCCAGCAGTGGGACAGAATACAATGAGCAGTTCTTC
j_call: TRBJ1-2; clone_size: .; v_call: TRBV2; d_call: .; cdr3_aa: CASSLKGGYGYTF; cdr3_nt: TGTGCCAGCAGTCTTAAGGGGGGCTATGGCTACACCTTC
j_call: TRBJ2-5; clone_size: medium-sized; v_call: TRBV29-1; d_call: .; cdr3_aa: CSVELPQGLWSETQYF; cdr3_nt: TGCAGCGTTGAACTTCCTCAGGGCCTTTGGTCGGAGACCCAGTACTTC
j_call: TRBJ1-3; clone_size: .; v_call: TRBV6-1; d_call: .; cdr3_aa: CASGTLLGDTIYF; cdr3_nt: TGTGCCAGCGGTACTTTACTTGGGGACACCATATATTTT
j_call: TRBJ1-3; clone_size: .; v_call: TRBV5-4; d_call: .; cdr3_aa: CASSPEGGPSGNTIYF; cdr3_nt: TGTGCCAGCAGCCCGGAGGGGGGACCGTCTGGAAACACCATATATTTT
j_call: TRBJ1-2; clone_size: .; v_call: TRBV6-5; d_call: .; cdr3_aa: CASRTTERDGYTF; cdr3_nt: TGTGCCAGCAGGACGACAGAGAGGGATGGCTACACCTTC
j_call: TRBJ1-3; clone_size: .; v_call: TRBV18; d_call: .; cdr3_aa: CASSSDRGNTIYF; cdr3_nt: TGTGCCAGCTCATCTGACAGGGGAAACACCATATATTTT
j_call: TRBJ2-4; clone_size: .; v_call: TRBV6-5; d_call: TRBD2; cdr3_aa: CASSYSTSGGPNIQYF; cdr3_nt: TGTGCCAGCAGTTACTCGACTAGCGGGGGCCCAAACATTCAGTACTTC
j_call: TRBJ2-1; clone_size: .; v_call: TRBV29-1; d_call: .; cdr3_aa: CSVEQGRNEQFF; cdr3_nt: TGCAGCGTTGAGCAGGGGAGGAATGAGCAGTTCTTC
j_call: TRBJ2-5; clone_size: medium-sized; v_call: TRBV2; d_call: TRBD2; cdr3_aa: CASRGTSGGSSGSQETQYF; cdr3_nt: TGTGCCAGCAGGGGGACTAGCGGGGGGTCCTCCGGGTCCCAAGAGACCCAGTACTTC
j_call: TRBJ1-1; clone_size: .; v_call: TRBV5-1; d_call: .; cdr3_aa: CASSLGTEAFF; cdr3_nt: TGCGCCAGCAGCTTGGGGACTGAAGCTTTCTTT
j_call: TRBJ2-5; clone_size: .; v_call: TRBV4-2; d_call: .; cdr3_aa: CVSSQIAVEETQYF; cdr3_nt: TGTGTCAGCAGCCAAATCGCGGTGGAAGAGACCCAGTACTTC
j_call: TRBJ1-2; clone_size: .; v_call: TRBV27; d_call: .; cdr3_aa: CASSFRGGGWGYGYTF; cdr3_nt: TGTGCCAGCAGTTTCCGCGGTGGGGGCTGGGGCTATGGCTACACCTTC
j_call: TRBJ1-5; clone_size: .; v_call: TRBV28; d_call: .; cdr3_aa: CASSLYRDSNQPQHF; cdr3_nt: TGTGCCAGCAGTTTATATAGGGATAGCAATCAGCCCCAGCATTTT
j_call: TRBJ1-4; clone_size: .; v_call: TRBV15; d_call: .; cdr3_aa: CATSRDAWGWEKLFF; cdr3_nt: TGTGCCACCAGCAGAGATGCGTGGGGGTGGGAAAAACTGTTTTTT
j_call: TRBJ1-2; clone_size: .; v_call: TRBV5-4; d_call: .; cdr3_aa: CASSPSGVDYGYTF; cdr3_nt: TGTGCCAGCAGCCCCTCCGGGGTAGACTATGGCTACACCTTC
j_call: TRBJ2-2; clone_size: .; v_call: TRBV11-2; d_call: .; cdr3_aa: CASSLGGWAGELFF; cdr3_nt: TGTGCCAGCAGCTTAGGTGGTTGGGCCGGGGAGCTGTTTTTT
j_call: TRBJ2-3; clone_size: .; v_call: TRBV5-1; d_call: .; cdr3_aa: CASSRNRDSTDTQYF; cdr3_nt: TGCGCCAGCAGCCGAAATCGGGACAGCACAGATACGCAGTATTTT
j_call: TRBJ1-3; clone_size: .; v_call: TRBV10-3; d_call: TRBD1; cdr3_aa: CAIRRTGDGNTIYF; cdr3_nt: TGTGCCATCAGGAGGACAGGGGATGGAAACACCATATATTTT
j_call: TRBJ2-3; clone_size: .; v_call: TRBV14; d_call: TRBD1; cdr3_aa: CASSQDYRGTDTQYF; cdr3_nt: TGTGCCAGCAGCCAAGACTACAGGGGAACAGATACGCAGTATTTT
j_call: TRBJ2-7; clone_size: .; v_call: TRBV2; d_call: TRBD1; cdr3_aa: CATDGTGGYEQYF; cdr3_nt: TGTGCCACAGACGGGACAGGGGGCTACGAGCAGTACTTC
j_call: TRBJ2-3; clone_size: .; v_call: TRBV7-9; d_call: TRBD2; cdr3_aa: CASSPTGTSATDTQYF; cdr3_nt: TGTGCCAGCAGCCCGACCGGGACTAGTGCGACAGATACGCAGTATTTT
j_call: TRBJ2-3; clone_size: few; v_call: TRBV2; d_call: .; cdr3_aa: CASSEQGTSTDTQYF; cdr3_nt: TGTGCCAGCAGTGAACAGGGGACTAGCACAGATACGCAGTATTTT
j_call: TRBJ2-3; clone_size: .; v_call: TRBV5-6; d_call: .; cdr3_aa: CASSSDRPTDTQYF; cdr3_nt: TGTGCCAGCAGCTCGGATCGGCCCACAGATACGCAGTATTTT
j_call: TRBJ2-1; clone_size: .; v_call: TRBV4-2; d_call: .; cdr3_aa: CASSPFPGRNNEQFF; cdr3_nt: TGTGCCAGCAGCCCCTTTCCTGGGCGGAACAATGAGCAGTTCTTC
j_call: TRBJ2-7; clone_size: once; v_call: TRBV19; d_call: .; cdr3_aa: CASSMGGGQREQYF; cdr3_nt: TGTGCCAGTAGTATGGGGGGGGGCCAGCGAGAGCAGTACTTC
j_call: TRBJ2-7; clone_size: .; v_call: TRBV28; d_call: .; cdr3_aa: CASSLWGAGEQYF; cdr3_nt: TGTGCCAGCAGTTTATGGGGAGCTGGCGAGCAGTACTTC
j_call: TRBJ2-2; clone_size: few; v_call: TRBV5-1; d_call: TRBD1; cdr3_aa: CASSRTGGTGELFF; cdr3_nt: TGCGCCAGCAGTAGGACAGGGGGCACCGGGGAGCTGTTTTTT
j_call: TRBJ2-7; clone_size: .; v_call: TRBV19; d_call: TRBD1; cdr3_aa: CASQGQGNEQYF; cdr3_nt: TGTGCCAGCCAGGGACAGGGGAACGAGCAGTACTTC
j_call: TRBJ1-2; clone_size: .; v_call: TRBV9; d_call: TRBD1; cdr3_aa: CASSVGDRNYGYTF; cdr3_nt: TGTGCCAGCAGCGTAGGGGACAGGAACTATGGCTACACCTTC
j_call: TRBJ2-5; clone_size: .; v_call: TRBV5-8; d_call: .; cdr3_aa: CASSFVLPPRETQYF; cdr3_nt: TGTGCCAGCAGCTTCGTACTCCCACCGCGGGAGACCCAGTACTTC
j_call: TRBJ2-1; clone_size: .; v_call: TRBV5-1; d_call: .; cdr3_aa: CASSSRSGGNWNNEQFF; cdr3_nt: TGCGCCAGCAGCTCCCGAAGTGGAGGGAATTGGAACAATGAGCAGTTCTTC
j_call: TRBJ2-7; clone_size: .; v_call: TRBV7-2; d_call: TRBD2; cdr3_aa: CASRHLSGGALKQYF; cdr3_nt: TGTGCCAGCAGACACCTAAGCGGGGGGGCGCTCAAGCAGTACTTC
j_call: TRBJ1-1; clone_size: medium-sized; v_call: TRBV6-5; d_call: .; cdr3_aa: CASSPTGGTEAFF; cdr3_nt: TGTGCCAGCAGCCCCACGGGGGGAACTGAAGCTTTCTTT
j_call: TRBJ1-2; clone_size: .; v_call: TRBV5-8; d_call: .; cdr3_aa: CASDPVWNYGYTF; cdr3_nt: TGTGCCAGCGATCCGGTGTGGAACTATGGCTACACCTTC
j_call: TRBJ2-2; clone_size: .; v_call: TRBV30; d_call: TRBD1; cdr3_aa: CAWRKGAGAGELFF; cdr3_nt: TGTGCCTGGAGGAAGGGGGCCGGGGCCGGGGAGCTGTTTTTT
j_call: TRBJ2-2; clone_size: .; v_call: TRBV7-9; d_call: TRBD1; cdr3_aa: CASSLIPGQPNTGELFF; cdr3_nt: TGTGCCAGCAGCTTAATTCCGGGACAGCCGAACACCGGGGAGCTGTTTTTT
j_call: TRBJ2-7; clone_size: .; v_call: TRBV7-9; d_call: .; cdr3_aa: CASSNYEQYF; cdr3_nt: TGTGCCAGCAGCAACTACGAGCAGTACTTC
j_call: TRBJ1-1; clone_size: once; v_call: TRBV25-1; d_call: .; cdr3_aa: CASGGVGTEAFF; cdr3_nt: TGTGCCAGCGGTGGTGTTGGCACTGAAGCTTTCTTT
j_call: TRBJ2-3; clone_size: .; v_call: TRBV10-1; d_call: TRBD1; cdr3_aa: CASSNRDREITDTQYF; cdr3_nt: TGCGCCAGCAGCAACCGGGACAGGGAGATCACAGATACGCAGTATTTT
j_call: TRBJ1-5; clone_size: .; v_call: TRBV29-1; d_call: .; cdr3_aa: CSVRGQGQPQHF; cdr3_nt: TGCAGCGTTCGGGGGCAAGGTCAGCCCCAGCATTTT
j_call: TRBJ1-2; clone_size: once; v_call: TRBV19; d_call: TRBD1; cdr3_aa: CASYRGAGGYTF; cdr3_nt: TGTGCCAGCTACAGGGGCGCGGGGGGCTACACCTTC
j_call: TRBJ2-3; clone_size: few; v_call: TRBV5-6; d_call: .; cdr3_aa: CASSLGGARFADTQYF; cdr3_nt: TGTGCCAGCAGCTTGGGGGGGGCGAGGTTTGCAGATACGCAGTATTTT
j_call: TRBJ2-3; clone_size: .; v_call: TRBV11-3; d_call: .; cdr3_aa: CASSLGVVAEAPDTQYF; cdr3_nt: TGTGCCAGCAGCTTAGGGGTGGTAGCGGAGGCCCCGGATACGCAGTATTTT
j_call: TRBJ2-1; clone_size: .; v_call: TRBV7-8; d_call: .; cdr3_aa: CASSTRDRNNEQFF; cdr3_nt: TGTGCCAGCAGTACCCGGGACCGAAACAATGAGCAGTTCTTC
j_call: TRBJ2-5; clone_size: few; v_call: TRBV5-1; d_call: TRBD2; cdr3_aa: CASSLRGRNETQYF; cdr3_nt: TGCGCCAGCAGCTTACGCGGGAGAAACGAGACCCAGTACTTC
j_call: TRBJ1-1; clone_size: few; v_call: TRBV29-1; d_call: .; cdr3_aa: CSVDDYTEAFF; cdr3_nt: TGCAGCGTGGATGACTACACTGAAGCTTTCTTT
j_call: TRBJ1-6; clone_size: .; v_call: TRBV7-2; d_call: .; cdr3_aa: CASSLALGAPLHF; cdr3_nt: TGTGCCAGCAGCTTAGCGCTGGGGGCTCCCCTCCACTTT
j_call: TRBJ2-3; clone_size: .; v_call: TRBV18; d_call: .; cdr3_aa: CASSPTDTGTDTQYF; cdr3_nt: TGTGCCAGCTCACCTACGGACACGGGCACAGATACGCAGTATTTT
j_call: TRBJ1-5; clone_size: .; v_call: TRBV25-1; d_call: TRBD1; cdr3_aa: CASSEGTGTGRSNQPQHF; cdr3_nt: TGTGCCAGCAGTGAGGGGACCGGGACAGGGCGTAGCAATCAGCCCCAGCATTTT